A single sample is the source of the 24 T cell receptor beta chains below, sequenced in a study of Graves' ophthalmopathy and Graves' hyperthyroidism. Amplification targeted the TCR beta CDR3 regions, with RNA transcripts as the source material. HTBI primers were employed in first-round RT-PCR, then a second-round multiplex PCR followed. In TCRdb, the multiplex PCR reads were re-called with MiXCR into one record per CDR3 protein. This sample has some 410,000 distinct CDR3 sequences; around 21% occur once, and the top ten carry roughly 3%. Sequencing was performed on peripheral blood. Every receptor here comes from a woman in her late teens or twenties with stable Graves' hyperthyroidism.

This clonotype was observed at least ten times. This rearrangement joins TRBV7-9 to TRBJ2-7; D perhaps matches TRBD1 (6 bases). The length of the CDR3 is 15 residues. Trimming took 5 bases from V and 3 from J, leaving 17 bases between them. Germline lookup yields CDR1 SEHNR and CDR2 FQNEAQ (reference sequence). The CDR3 spells CASSPYAARGYEQYF. The CDR3 bases are TGTGCCAGCAGCCCCTATGCGGCCAGGGGCTACGAGCAGTACTTC.

This clonotype was seen ten or more times. V and J are TRBV7-2 and TRBJ2-7; the match to TRBD2 covers 7 bases. CDR1 and CDR2 from the germline V gene are SGHTA and FQGNSA. This CDR3 contains 15 residues. With 4 bases clipped from V and 0 bases from J, the junction kept 6 bases outside the gene matches. The CDR3 spells CASSSEAGSSYEQYF. In DNA, the CDR3 is TGTGCCAGCAGCTCCGAAGCGGGGAGCTCCTACGAGCAGTACTTC.

This clonotype was picked up many times. This rearrangement joins TRBV30 to TRBJ1-6, with no clear D. Trimming pared 2 bases from V and 7 bases from J, leaving 6 bases between. The CDR3 runs 12 residues. CDR1 GTSNPN and CDR2 SVGIG come from the germline V gene (reference sequence). CDR3: CAWSLGNSPLHF. The CDR3 coding sequence is TGTGCCTGGAGTTTAGGGAATTCACCCCTCCACTTT.

This clonotype has ten or more counts. J is TRBJ2-7 and V is TRBV20-1; 10 positions match TRBD1. The CDR3 sequence is 14 residues long. V gave up 4 bases and J gave up 5 bases; unmatched junction bases: 8. Germline-derived CDR1 and CDR2 are DFQATT and SNEGSKA (reference sequence). CDR3 sequence: CSATPPGQGNEQYF. CDR3 DNA: TGCAGTGCTACTCCTCCGGGACAGGGGAACGAGCAGTACTTC.

This chain connects TRBV27 to TRBJ2-7; 12 bases fit TRBD2. Unmatched junction bases numbered 6, after V lost 6 bases and J lost 3 bases. Germline V gene sequence: CDR1 MNHEY, CDR2 SMNVEV (reference sequence). The CDR3 sequence is 15 residues long. CDR3 amino acids: CASRRLAGAYYEQYF. The DNA for the CDR3 is TGTGCCAGCAGGAGACTAGCGGGGGCGTACTACGAGCAGTACTTC.

The V and J genes are TRBV12-3 or TRBV12-4 and TRBJ2-7, with 7 nucleotides matching TRBD2. The CDR3 contains 15 residues. Written as DNA, the CDR3 is TGTGGGTTGACCCGTAGGAGGGAGGGCACCTACGAGCAGTACTTC. Translation: CGLTRRREGTYEQYF.

In this sample, this clonotype turned up many times. The V call is TRBV6-5, the J call TRBJ2-5, with D perhaps matching TRBD1 (6 bases). Deletions cut 6 bases from V and 4 bases from J, with 12 bases between. The CDR3 contains 13 residues. Germline CDR1 reads MNHEY; CDR2 reads SVGAGI. The CDR3 reads CASRPTGRETQYF. CDR3 in DNA: TGTGCCAGCAGGCCCACAGGGAGAGAGACCCAGTACTTC.

This clonotype was seen repeatedly, ten times or more. This rearrangement joins TRBV20-1 to TRBJ2-7, with 11 positions matching TRBD2. The CDR3 length is 18 residues. In germline, CDR1 is DFQATT, CDR2 SNEGSKA (reference sequence). Trimming cost V 6 bases and J 6 bases; bases outside gene matches: 22. The CDR3 spells CSALTGTSGNLQSFEQYF. The DNA of the CDR3 is TGCAGTGCCTTGACCGGGACTAGCGGAAACCTCCAGAGTTTCGAGCAGTACTTC.

Ten or more counts support this clonotype. V gene TRBV28 combines with J gene TRBJ1-3; D might be TRBD1 (6 bases). V gave up 5 bases and J gave up 3 bases, with 11 bases separating them. The CDR3 extends over 14 amino acids. Germline assignment: CDR1 MDHEN and CDR2 SYDVKM. CDR3 loop: CASSPPGDGNTIYF. CDR3 sequence (DNA): TGTGCCAGCAGTCCCCCAGGGGATGGAAACACCATATATTTT.

This clonotype was counted many times. CDR3 nucleotide sequence: TGTGCCAGCAGGGGTCCGGGACAGGGTGATTCACCCCTCCACTTT. It yields the protein CASRGPGQGDSPLHF. The gene calls are TRBV6-5 and TRBJ1-6; 9 bases fit TRBD1. Germline V gives CDR1 MNHEY, CDR2 SVGAGI. Trimming cost V 6 bases and J 8 bases; bases outside gene matches: 8. This CDR3 comprises 15 residues.

This clonotype was detected only a few times. The chain combines TRBV4-1 with TRBJ1-5; 7 bases map to TRBD1. V shed 3 bases, J shed 6 bases, and the junction held 11 bases outside the gene matches. The germline V gene has CDR1 MGHRA and CDR2 YSYEKL. The CDR3 length is 16 residues. The CDR3 is CASSHSQGVFTQPQHF. For the CDR3, the DNA is TGCGCCAGCAGCCACTCTCAGGGGGTGTTTACTCAGCCCCAGCATTTT.

With regard to this clonotype: This may be a read error: a much more frequent sequence differs by one nucleotide. The final CDR3 position lacks the conserved phenylalanine or tryptophan, pointing to a likely read error. The CDR3 coding sequence is TGCAGTGCTAGAGTGGGCGGGAGGGCCGGAGAGCAGTACCTC. Residues: CSARVGGRAGEQYL. The chain couples TRBV20-1 to TRBJ2-7; 9 bases agree with TRBD2. The germline CDR1 and CDR2 sequences are DFQATT and SNEGSKA (reference sequence). There are 14 residues in the CDR3. J was trimmed by 7 bases and V by 1 base; bases with no gene match: 8.

To note about this clonotype: With a much larger clone just one base away, this may be a read error. The V call is TRBV5-1, the J call TRBJ2-5; TRBD2 aligns across 9 bases. The CDR3 totals 16 residues. The V segment lost 0 bases and the J segment 0 bases; nucleotides outside the gene matches: 3. CDR1 and CDR2 (germline): SGHRS, YFSETQ. CDR3 residues: CASSLGLAAYQETQYF. The DNA for the CDR3 is TGCGCCAGCAGCTTGGGACTAGCGGCGTACCAAGAGACCCAGTACTTC.

In its sample, this clonotype was seen many times. The chain is built from TRBV6-1 and TRBJ1-2; 7 nucleotides match TRBD1. The CDR3 sequence is 13 residues long. Germline V gives CDR1 MNHNS, CDR2 SASEGT. V gave up 4 bases and J gave up 4 bases; unmatched junction bases: 3. The CDR3 DNA reads TGTGCCAGCAGTGGACAGGGTGGCTATGGCTACACCTTC. It specifies CASSGQGGYGYTF.

V is TRBV28 and J is TRBJ2-5; D remains ambiguous. Germline V gene sequence: CDR1 MDHEN, CDR2 SYDVKM. Trimming took 3 bases from V and 2 from J, leaving 10 bases between them. The CDR3 sequence is 14 residues long. The CDR3 DNA sequence: TGTGCCAGCAGTTTTTATAGTCTTCAAGAGACCCAGTACTTC. It is translated as CASSFYSLQETQYF. The full variable domain, with the rest looked up from reference TRBV28 and TRBJ2-5, is DVKVTQSSRYLVKRTGEKVFLECVQDMDHENMFWYRQDPGLGLRLIYFSYDVKMKEKGDIPEGYSVSREKKERFSLILESASTNQTSMYLCASSFYSLQETQYFGPGTRLLVL.

This clonotype was seen repeatedly, ten times or more. A read error may produce the germline difference seen at one junction end. V gene TRBV7-9 combines with J gene TRBJ2-5; D may be TRBD1 or TRBD2 (5 bases each). Germline V CDR1 and CDR2: SEHNR, FQNEAQ (reference sequence). The CDR3 has 14 amino acids. The CDR3, as DNA: TGTGCCAGCAGCTCTCGTCCTGACGCGACACTGGGGGACTTC. Residues: CASSSRPDATLGDF.

This clonotype was seen only a few times. The chain uses TRBV30 and TRBJ2-2; D is possibly TRBD1 (6 bases). Trimming removed 3 bases at V and 0 bases at J, with 14 bases between. The CDR3 totals 16 residues. Germline loops: CDR1 GTSNPN, CDR2 SVGIG (reference sequence). The chain's CDR3 is CAWSARQGTNTGELFF. In DNA form, the CDR3 reads TGTGCCTGGAGCGCAAGGCAGGGGACGAACACCGGGGAGCTGTTTTTT. The variable domain in full, completed from reference TRBV30 and TRBJ2-2, reads SQTIHQWPATLVQPVGSPLSLECTVEGTSNPNLYWYRQAAGRGLQLLFYSVGIGQISSEVPQNLSASRPQDRQFILSSKKLLLSDSGFYLCAWSARQGTNTGELFFGEGSRLTVL.

This clonotype was detected many times. J is TRBJ1-2 and V is TRBV6-1; TRBD1 is a possible D gene (6 bases). This CDR3 is 12 amino acids long. The germline V gene has CDR1 MNHNS and CDR2 SASEGT. V was clipped by 6 bases and J by 8 bases, with 13 bases between them. Here the CDR3 DNA reads TGTGCCAGCAGCGATTCAGGGGACGGCTACACCTTC. As protein: CASSDSGDGYTF.

The chain links TRBV3-1 to TRBJ1-2; 9 nucleotides line up with TRBD1. CDR1 is LGHDT, CDR2 YNNKEL, per germline (reference sequence). The length of the CDR3 is 16 residues. Germline trimming cut 1 base from V and 2 bases from J; bases unmatched to any gene: 5. CDR3 residues: CASSQGWTGVNYGYTF. CDR3 sequence (DNA): TGTGCCAGCAGCCAAGGATGGACAGGGGTGAACTATGGCTACACCTTC. The whole variable domain, filled in from reference TRBV3-1 and TRBJ1-2, reads DTAVSQTPKYLVTQMGNDKSIKCEQNLGHDTMYWYKQDSKKFLKIMFSYNNKELIINETVPNRFSPKSPDKAHLNLHINSLELGDSAVYFCASSQGWTGVNYGYTFGSGTRLTVV.

In its sample, this clonotype was seen many times. This sequence joins TRBV4-1 and TRBJ2-7; D ambiguous. Trimming removed 4 bases at V and 6 bases at J, with 19 bases between. CDR1 MGHRA and CDR2 YSYEKL come from the germline V gene. The CDR3 length is 15 residues. The CDR3 DNA reads as TGCGCCAGCAGCCGCCTAACAACGGATAAGCGCGAGCAGTACTTC. Translated, it gives CASSRLTTDKREQYF.

This clonotype was found many times. This chain uses TRBV18 with TRBJ1-3; a possible D gene is TRBD1 (5 bases). CDR1 and CDR2 (germline): KGHSH, LQKENI. The V and J ends lost 0 bases and 2 bases respectively, with 14 bases between them. The CDR3 runs 17 residues. The CDR3 loop is CASSPPTGRQTGNTIYF. Written as DNA, the CDR3 is TGTGCCAGCTCACCACCCACGGGACGGCAGACTGGAAACACCATATATTTT. Using reference TRBV18 and TRBJ1-3 for the parts outside the CDR3, the full variable domain is NAGVMQNPRHLVRRRGQEARLRCSPMKGHSHVYWYRQLPEEGLKFMVYLQKENIIDESGMPKERFSAEFPKEGPSILRIQQVVRGDSAAYFCASSPPTGRQTGNTIYFGEGSWLTVV.

This clonotype was counted many times. This chain links TRBV12-3 or TRBV12-4 with TRBJ2-7; tentatively, D is TRBD2 (6 bases). The CDR3 loop spans 14 amino acids. Trimming stripped 2 bases from V and 7 bases from J, with 15 bases between. The CDR3 protein is CASSLMRRESEQYF. The CDR3 DNA sequence: TGTGCCAGCAGTTTAATGAGGCGGGAAAGTGAGCAGTACTTC.

This clonotype was found many times. This rearrangement joins TRBV2 to TRBJ1-3; no clear D. The CDR3 runs to 16 residues. The V end lost 2 bases, the J end lost 4 bases, and 15 bases lay between the germline ends. Germline-derived CDR1 and CDR2 are SNHLY and FYNNEI. Here the CDR3 reads CASSELARAYGNTIYF. As DNA, the CDR3 is TGTGCCAGCAGTGAATTGGCTCGGGCGTACGGAAACACCATATATTTT.

This clonotype appeared many times. The chain carries TRBV5-1 and TRBJ2-5, with TRBD2 identical over 7 bases. The V gene's germline CDR1 is SGHRS and CDR2 YFSETQ. The CDR3 runs to 14 residues. V gave up 7 bases and J gave up 7 bases; unmatched junction bases: 13. CDR3 amino acids: CASLAEPGSGTQYF. DNA for the CDR3: TGCGCCAGCCTAGCGGAACCGGGGTCCGGGACCCAGTACTTC.